This TCR beta chain was observed in a study of T cells after yellow fever vaccination. The study's findings and limits: It was the secondary response that reached its peak faster, day 5 versus 15, but it was weaker.

Using its own MiXCR run on the 5' RACE reads, TCRdb lists one record per CDR3 protein. The repertoire consists of a few hundred thousand distinct CDR3 sequences, with roughly 12% occurring once and the leading ten covering roughly 18%. This clonotype was counted only a few times. What it binds is unknown. The CDR3 runs to 13 residues. CDR1 DFQATT and CDR2 SNEGSKA come from the germline V gene (reference sequence). V lost 3 bases, J lost 8 bases, and 5 bases stayed unmatched. Sequenced here: PBMCs, sampled on the day of the first yellow fever vaccination. The chain is built from TRBV20-1 and TRBJ2-1, with TRBD1 identical over 9 bases. The clonotype was recovered from a man younger than 30 who received the YFV17D yellow fever vaccine. DNA of the CDR3: TGCAGTGCTAGCCGGACAGGGGTCGATGAGCAGTTCTTC. Amino acid sequence: CSASRTGVDEQFF.